What follows describes a single TCR beta chain. Its specificity is not known. A much more abundant neighbour one base away suggests this may be a read error. Thyroid surgery was performed in patients who had received no treatment beforehand. The sample is drawn from a study of metastatic and nonmetastatic thyroid tumors. Study summary: The study looked at repertoires side by side in blood and in tumor or nodule tissue from malignant and benign thyroid patients. General study points: In blood and tumor, TCR beta diversity was reportedly significantly higher in malignant thyroid tumors than in benign nodules.

Deletions cut 7 bases from V and 2 bases from J, with 9 bases between. CDR3 length equals 13 residues. Germline-derived CDR1 and CDR2 are MNHNS and SASEGT. As originally analysed: Using the CDR3 differences seen across clinicopathological groups, the authors built a distant-metastasis classifier for papillary thyroid cancer, which was meant to discriminate distant-metastatic patients. With MiXCR, TCRdb reprocessed the PCR reads. In this record, the V and J calls reflect TCRdb's handling and not the investigators' own analysis. The sample has roughly 13,000 clones, 25% to 35% seen once. This clonotype originated in a female donor with papillary thyroid cancer or a benign thyroid nodule (not recorded which). Some clones in this sample may be carry-over from other donors' samples. The chain couples TRBV6-1 to TRBJ1-5; D is unclear. The sample taken for sequencing was tumor tissue. The CDR3 nucleotides read TGTGCCAGCAAGGGTGTCGGCAATCAGCCCCAGCATTTT. It is translated as CASKGVGNQPQHF.